This TCR beta chain was documented in a study of T cell responses to AZD1222 COVID-19 vaccine. In regard to this clone: No antigen is known for it.

Profiled with immunoSEQ multiplex PCR; TCRdb holds only in-frame clones, not every one. The sample holds fewer than 200,000 clones, 90% to 95% seen once. Overall study findings and caveats: Females made up more of the donors, who were largely white British, and clonal diversity may have come out too low. A rise in Spike-specific TCR breadth and depth followed two AZD1222 doses.

This TCR was recovered from an adult in good health. Sample: peripheral blood, taken on day 0 of MenACWY control vaccination.

CDR3 sequence reads: CASSSDRGPQETQYF. The CDR3 coding sequence is TGTGCCAGCAGCTCCGACAGGGGCCCTCAAGAGACCCAGTACTTC. J is TRBJ2-5 and V is TRBV5-6; 8 bases match TRBD1. Germline CDR1 and CDR2: SGHDT and YYEEEE. This CDR3 spans 15 amino acids. Losses at the gene ends were 3 bases for V and 2 bases for J; bases not matched to a gene: 6.